This is a list of T cell receptor beta chains from one sample in a study of PD-L1 blockade in urothelial cancer. Profiled with immunoSEQ multiplex PCR; TCRdb holds only in-frame clones, not every one. The table lists tens of thousands of clones, 90% of them singletons. The source material was PBMCs, sampled around atezolizumab (anti-PD-L1) treatment. All receptors derive from a man in his 60s with urothelial cancer. Each CDR3 is given with its conserved first and last residue. The D gene is left open where the match is weak. Only some rows state a clone size, as once, few, many or a class for expanded clones.

TRBD2,.,TRBV9,TRBJ2-7,CASSEAGTSGSYEQYF,TGTGCCAGCAGCGAAGCCGGGACTAGCGGTTCCTACGAGCAGTACTTC
.,.,TRBV7-6,TRBJ1-2,CASTGPQAGYTF,TGTGCCAGCACTGGGCCGCAAGCTGGCTACACCTTC
.,.,TRBV30,TRBJ2-7,CAWSVPRQRGSSYEQYF,TGTGCCTGGAGTGTACCAAGACAGAGGGGGAGCTCCTACGAGCAGTACTTC
.,.,TRBV30,TRBJ2-3,CAWSVSRLGPDTQYF,TGTGCCTGGAGTGTATCTAGGCTAGGTCCAGATACGCAGTATTTT
.,.,TRBV7-9,TRBJ2-7,CASSPSSSYEQYF,TGTGCCAGCAGCCCCTCCAGCTCCTACGAGCAGTACTTC
TRBD2,.,TRBV9,TRBJ2-3,CASSVLAGGSNTQYF,TGTGCCAGCAGCGTACTAGCGGGGGGCTCTAATACGCAGTATTTT
.,.,TRBV25-1,TRBJ1-6,CASSDSTHRTVNSPLHF,TGTGCCAGCAGTGACTCTACCCATCGGACAGTTAATTCACCCCTCCACTTT
.,.,TRBV5-6,TRBJ1-2,CASSLAGEAGYTF,TGTGCCAGCAGCTTGGCCGGGGAGGCTGGCTACACCTTC
.,.,TRBV7-8,TRBJ2-7,CASSWSTNLGGTYEQYF,TGTGCCAGCAGCTGGTCCACGAATCTAGGGGGAACCTACGAGCAGTACTTC
.,.,TRBV2,TRBJ1-2,CASSPGELYGYTF,TGTGCCAGCAGCCCCGGGGAGCTCTATGGCTACACCTTC
TRBD1,.,TRBV18,TRBJ2-7,CASSQTGGSSYEQYF,TGTGCCAGCTCTCAGACAGGGGGCTCATCCTACGAGCAGTACTTC
TRBD2,.,TRBV10-3,TRBJ2-5,CAISVGTSGGYQETQYF,TGTGCCATCAGTGTTGGGACTAGCGGGGGATACCAAGAGACCCAGTACTTC
TRBD2,.,TRBV6-1,TRBJ2-7,CASSVSSGSNSYEQYF,TGTGCCAGCAGTGTTTCTAGCGGTTCTAACTCCTACGAGCAGTACTTC
TRBD2,.,TRBV15,TRBJ2-1,CATRSGEWEFF,TGTGCCACCAGAAGCGGGGAATGGGAGTTCTTC
.,once,TRBV7-9,TRBJ1-4,CASSLAEGGEKLFF,TGTGCCAGCAGCTTGGCGGAAGGAGGCGAAAAACTGTTTTTT
TRBD2,.,TRBV7-6,TRBJ2-5,CASSLLRGRWETQYF,TGTGCCAGCAGCTTATTACGCGGGAGATGGGAGACCCAGTACTTC
.,.,TRBV6-4,TRBJ2-2,CAKRGLANTGELFF,TGTGCCAAGAGAGGGCTAGCCAACACCGGGGAGCTGTTTTTT
TRBD2,.,TRBV4-3,TRBJ2-1,CASSSRAGGRNNEQFF,TGCGCCAGCAGCTCTCGAGCGGGGGGGCGGAACAATGAGCAGTTCTTC
.,.,TRBV18,TRBJ2-7,CASSPPRQPYEQYF,TGTGCCAGCTCACCACCGAGACAGCCCTACGAGCAGTACTTC
.,once,TRBV25-1,TRBJ1-1,CASRKTGNTEAFF,TGTGCCAGCAGGAAGACAGGGAACACTGAAGCTTTCTTT
.,.,TRBV7-2,TRBJ1-6,CASSSTGLQGSPLHF,TGTGCCAGCAGCTCGACGGGCCTGCAGGGCTCACCCCTCCACTTT
TRBD1,.,TRBV10-3,TRBJ2-2,CAISGTGNTGELFF,TGTGCCATCAGCGGGACAGGGAACACCGGGGAGCTGTTTTTT
.,.,TRBV30,TRBJ2-5,CAWSTGGLETQYF,TGTGCCTGGAGTACGGGGGGCTTAGAGACCCAGTACTTC
TRBD2,.,TRBV7-9,TRBJ2-7,CASSARGDSYEQYF,TGTGCCAGCAGCGCCCGGGGGGACTCCTACGAGCAGTACTTC
TRBD2,few,TRBV7-2,TRBJ2-2,CASSSRTSRNTGELFF,TGTGCCAGCAGCTCCCGGACTAGTCGCAACACCGGGGAGCTGTTTTTT
.,.,TRBV7-9,TRBJ2-7,CASSQEVYEQYF,TGTGCCAGCAGCCAGGAGGTCTACGAGCAGTACTTC
.,.,TRBV30,TRBJ1-2,CAWSVGQGKYGYTF,TGTGCCTGGAGTGTGGGGCAGGGGAAGTATGGCTACACCTTC
.,.,TRBV9,TRBJ1-1,CASSLQGQNTEAFF,TGTGCCAGCAGCTTACAGGGTCAGAACACTGAAGCTTTCTTT
TRBD2,.,TRBV10-1,TRBJ2-7,CATGGTNPSEQYF,TGCGCCACCGGGGGGACCAATCCTTCCGAGCAGTACTTC
TRBD2,.,TRBV20-1,TRBJ2-3,CKTSGTDTQYF,TGCAAAACTAGCGGGACAGATACGCAGTATTTT
.,.,TRBV2,TRBJ2-1,CASSVRETDEQFF,TGTGCCAGCAGTGTAAGGGAGACGGATGAGCAGTTCTTC
TRBD1,.,TRBV5-1,TRBJ2-2,CASSTGTGRTGELFF,TGCGCCAGCAGCACCGGGACAGGTCGGACCGGGGAGCTGTTTTTT
.,.,TRBV4-2,TRBJ1-4,CASSQTAASHNEKLFF,TGTGCCAGCAGCCAAACCGCGGCCAGCCATAATGAAAAACTGTTTTTT
.,.,TRBV29-1,TRBJ2-7,CSIRIDRNSYEQYF,TGCAGCATTCGGATTGACAGGAACTCCTACGAGCAGTACTTC
.,.,TRBV6-6,TRBJ2-5,CASSPGVAERQETQYF,TGTGCCAGCAGCCCCGGGGTAGCGGAGCGCCAAGAGACCCAGTACTTC
TRBD1,.,TRBV4-3,TRBJ2-6,CASSQRLRDRYLSGANVLTF,TGCGCCAGCAGCCAGCGCCTACGGGACAGGTACCTCTCTGGGGCCAACGTCCTGACTTTC
.,.,TRBV7-2,TRBJ2-2,CASSRIGGTGELFF,TGTGCCAGCAGCCGGATAGGGGGCACCGGGGAGCTGTTTTTT